This T cell receptor (beta chain) was identified in a study of human thymus T cells. General study findings and limits: In thymic and blood repertoires alike, V and J usage looked biased.

Produced via immunoSEQ multiplex PCR; TCRdb's table is partial and in-frame only. The repertoire has approximately 40,000 clones, about 93% of them found once; the top ten carry approximately 0.13%. Germline V gene lookup returns CDR1 MNHNY and CDR2 SVGAGI (reference sequence). The CDR3 is made up of 14 amino acids. Germline trimming cut 8 bases from V and 6 bases from J; bases unmatched to any gene: 9. With regard to this clone: Its specificity is unknown.

Samples came from healthy Finnish infants during open corrective cardiac surgery. An approximately 0.45-1 mL peripheral blood aliquot was taken intraoperatively from four of eight donors. All available leukocytes, rather than a set cell count, yielded the blood DNA. This clonotype was obtained from a boy under three years old with a congenital heart defect but otherwise immunologically healthy. Sequenced sample: blood. This chain links TRBV6-6 with TRBJ1-1; TRBD1 agrees at 10 bases. The CDR3 region has the DNA TGTGCCAGCGGCCCGGGACAGGGGCGGTCTGAAGCTTTCTTT. Translated, it gives CASGPGQGRSEAFF.